A single T cell receptor (beta chain) is shown here with its context. The method was immunoSEQ multiplex PCR; TCRdb's version includes in-frame clones alone and lacks a portion of them. The sample carries around 250,000 clones, roughly 89% recorded once. These data belong to a study of blood T cell repertoires in COVID-19. Study at large: Nucleic acid was either cDNA or gDNA, and it came from T cells, B-cell-depleted T cells, or PBMCs.

Per the germline V gene, CDR1 is SNHLY and CDR2 is FYNNEI. Trimming at V came to 4 bases and at J to 4 bases, leaving 2 bases not matched to a gene. The CDR3 loop spans 15 amino acids. The source is a woman in her 40s who had recovered from COVID-19. J is TRBJ2-2 and V is TRBV2; 11 bases map to TRBD2. The sample comprised peripheral blood. CDR3 nucleotides: TGTGCCAGCAGTGTTACTAGCGGGAGCACCGGGGAGCTGTTTTTT. Protein sequence: CASSVTSGSTGELFF.